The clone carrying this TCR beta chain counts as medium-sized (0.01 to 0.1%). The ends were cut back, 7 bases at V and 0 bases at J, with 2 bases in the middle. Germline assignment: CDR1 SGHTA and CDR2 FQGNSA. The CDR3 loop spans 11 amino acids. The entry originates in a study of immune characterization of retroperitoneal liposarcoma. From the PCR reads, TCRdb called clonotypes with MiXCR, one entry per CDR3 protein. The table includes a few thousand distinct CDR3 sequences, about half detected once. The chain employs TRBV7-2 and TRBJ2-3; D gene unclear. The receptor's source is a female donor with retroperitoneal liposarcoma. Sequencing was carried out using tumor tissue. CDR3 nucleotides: TGTGCCAGCACTAGCACAGATACGCAGTATTTT. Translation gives CASTSTDTQYF.